These T cell receptor beta chains were read from a single sample in a study of cytomegalovirus exposure and HLA in healthy donors. Clones were sequenced by immunoSEQ multiplex PCR, and TCRdb holds only the in-frame ones, with some missing. The table records roughly 89,000 clones, around three fifths of them present only once. Sequencing used PBMCs. These receptor sequences come from a woman aged 45-65 years in good health and CMV-seropositive. CDR3s include the opening cysteine and the closing phenylalanine or tryptophan. The order of the fields is V gene, J gene, CDR3 protein.

TRBV28	TRBJ1-1	CASSPAQGKYTEAFF
TRBV6-1	TRBJ1-5	CASSDRSSNQPQHF
TRBV7-9	NA	CASSSLRGGRYEQYF
TRBV7-9	TRBJ2-3	CASSLGGTDTDTQYF
TRBV18	TRBJ2-1	CASSPLAGSYNEQFF
TRBV2	TRBJ2-3	CASRSGITDTQYF
TRBV10-3	TRBJ1-5	CAISVDRSNQPQHF
TRBV5-1	TRBJ1-1	CASSLGSTGVGTEAFF
TRBV5-8	TRBJ1-6	CASSLLNSPLHF
TRBV7-2	TRBJ2-7	CASSFWAGETYEQYF
TRBV7-6	TRBJ1-3	CASSLAQGLSGNTIYF
TRBV5-1	TRBJ1-6	CASSEPGFNSPLHF
TRBV10-3	TRBJ2-2	CAISELPGDTGELFF
TRBV28	TRBJ2-1	CASSFSGQGYNEQFF
TRBV11-2	TRBJ2-7	CASSQGSSLAGGPSEQYF
TRBV11-1	TRBJ2-6	CASSLEGLSGANVLTF
TRBV6-1	TRBJ1-5	CASCGDRGWNQPQHF
TRBV2	TRBJ2-7	CASSSLGVSYEQYF
TRBV19	TRBJ2-7	CASSEDPTGSGGEQYF
TRBV5-1	TRBJ2-7	CASSPQGASYEQYF
TRBV19	TRBJ1-1	CASSNRDRGNTEAFF
TRBV5-6	TRBJ1-2	CASSLGDRVYGYTF
TRBV6-6	TRBJ2-1	CATHSATNNEQFF
TRBV6-1	TRBJ2-4	CASSDLDRTIQYF
TRBV7-8	TRBJ1-5	CASSLEGQPQHF
TRBV7-9	NA	CASSLATGGNYEQYF
TRBV4-2	TRBJ1-4	CASSRGTGGATNEKLFF
TRBV28	TRBJ2-5	CASSLRDLETQYF
TRBV5-5	TRBJ2-5	CASSLTRAEETQYF
TRBV19	TRBJ1-2	CASSIGRQIHGYTF
TRBV4-3	TRBJ1-2	CASSQDRGQFGYTF
TRBV2	TRBJ1-4	CASSPRVVGEKLFF
TRBV7-9	TRBJ2-1	CASSLGDRDRFF
TRBV14	TRBJ1-1	CASSQSPDRPEAFF
TRBV7-8	TRBJ1-1	CASMSGTEAFF
TRBV7-9	TRBJ1-2	CASSLEEGARGYTF
TRBV6-1	TRBJ2-7	CASSEVGGFNEQYF
TRBV7-9	TRBJ2-7	CSSSSRDSSYEQYF
TRBV4-1	TRBJ1-4	CASSQSGRDEKLFF
TRBV28	TRBJ1-2	CASEGGGGGYGYTF
TRBV5-1	TRBJ1-1	CASSLVGVTEAFF
TRBV14	TRBJ1-1	CASSSDSMNTEAFF
TRBV27	TRBJ2-3	CASSPSVPMRTDTQYF
TRBV7-6	TRBJ1-5	CASSSVRGEPQHF
TRBV14	TRBJ1-4	CASSQVTYRGYEKLFF